The 31 T cell receptor beta chains below all came from one sample that was sequenced in a study of spatial heterogeneity in lung cancer. TCRdb redid the calling of the 5' RACE reads with MiXCR, one entry per CDR3 protein. The table has 40,000 to 50,000 distinct CDR3 sequences, approximately 15% seen once. Time point denoted: sample taken at primary tumor resection. Sequences were derived from PBMCs, sampled at surgery. The receptors were gathered from a male donor with early-stage non-small cell lung cancer.

The V gene is TRBV27, the J gene TRBJ2-7, with a weak D call TRBD2 (5 bases). The V end was cut by 0 bases, the J end by 5 bases, with 11 bases between. This CDR3 comprises 14 residues. Germline values: CDR1 MNHEY, CDR2 SMNVEV (reference sequence). CDR3 region: CASSLSRRADEQYF. For the CDR3, the DNA is TGTGCCAGCAGTTTATCGCGGCGGGCAGACGAGCAGTACTTC.

This clonotype was observed a few times. The J gene is TRBJ2-2, the V gene TRBV6-2 or TRBV6-3; the match to TRBD2 covers 11 bases. CDR3 length: 17 amino acids. Germline lookup yields CDR1 MNHEY and CDR2 SVGEGT. With 4 bases clipped from V and 0 bases from J, the junction kept 4 bases outside the gene matches. The CDR3 DNA reads as TGTGCCAGCAGTTCCGGGACTAGCGGCTCGAACACCGGGGAGCTGTTTTTT. Encoded protein: CASSSGTSGSNTGELFF.

A word on this clonotype: A read error is likely, as this CDR3 ends without the conserved phenylalanine or tryptophan. This chain joins TRBV7-9 and TRBJ2-3; D not certain. CDR1 SEHNR and CDR2 FQNEAQ come from the germline V gene (reference sequence). This CDR3 has 12 residues. Deletions cut 5 bases from V and 2 bases from J, with 5 bases between. The CDR3 reads CASSADTDTQYL. The CDR3 region has the DNA TGTGCCAGCAGCGCCGACACAGATACGCAGTATCTT.

Many counts were recorded for this clonotype. The chain is built from TRBV5-4 and TRBJ2-2, with 9 bases that match TRBD1. The CDR3 spans 15 residues. The germline CDR1 and CDR2 sequences are SGHNT and YYREEE (reference sequence). The junction had 5 bases not matched to a gene; V was cut back by 4 bases and J by 4 bases. The CDR3 sequence is CASSSTGGFTGELFF. The DNA of the CDR3 is TGTGCCAGCAGCAGTACAGGGGGCTTCACCGGGGAGCTGTTTTTT. The variable domain in full, with the rest retrieved from reference TRBV5-4 and TRBJ2-2, is ETGVTQSPTHLIKTRGQQVTLRCSSQSGHNTVSWYQQALGQGPQFIFQYYREEENGRGNFPPRFSGLQFPNYSSELNVNALELDDSALYLCASSSTGGFTGELFFGEGSRLTVL.

The V and J genes are TRBV27 and TRBJ2-7, with 8 bases that match TRBD2. Germline CDR1 is MNHEY and CDR2 is SMNVEV (reference sequence). This CDR3 spans 18 amino acids. The J segment lost 3 bases and the V segment lost 3 bases, leaving 16 bases of the junction unmatched. DNA of the CDR3: TGTGCCAGCAGTTTCCCTCCCCAAGCCGGGAGGGCCAACTACGAGCAGTACTTC. Its protein product is CASSFPPQAGRANYEQYF.

The DNA for the CDR3 is TGCGCCAGCAGCCAAGACGGGGACCACTATGGCTACACCTTC. Translating gives CASSQDGDHYGYTF. The chain is built from TRBV4-3 and TRBJ1-2; the D gene is possibly TRBD1 (5 bases). The CDR3 covers 14 residues. Germline CDR1 is LGHNA and CDR2 is YSLEER. The V end lost 0 bases, the J end lost 3 bases, and 8 bases lay between the germline ends.

This clonotype was seen many times. The chain links TRBV2 to TRBJ2-5; D is uncertain. CDR3 length: 15 residues. The germline V gene has CDR1 SNHLY and CDR2 FYNNEI. V lost 6 bases, J lost 4 bases, and 18 bases lay in between. CDR3 nucleotides: TGTGCCAGCAGGGACGGCGGCCTAACGGGAGAGACCCAGTACTTC. Translating it yields CASRDGGLTGETQYF.

The chain combines TRBV11-3 with TRBJ2-1, with 8 bases lining up with TRBD2. Germline trimming cut 1 base from V and 0 bases from J; bases unmatched to any gene: 2. There are 16 residues in the CDR3. In germline, CDR1 is SGHNT, CDR2 YENEEA. CDR3 bases: TGTGCCAGCAGCTTAGTCGGGGGGGGCTCCTACAATGAGCAGTTCTTC. Encoded protein: CASSLVGGGSYNEQFF.

V usage is TRBV3-1 and J usage is TRBJ1-3, with TRBD1 as a possible D gene (5 bases). Germline values: CDR1 LGHDT, CDR2 YNNKEL (reference sequence). The CDR3 runs 15 residues. The V and J ends lost 6 bases and 0 bases respectively, with 12 bases between them. CDR3 sequence: CASRADIGSGNTIYF. In DNA form, the CDR3 reads TGTGCCAGCAGGGCGGACATCGGCTCTGGAAACACCATATATTTT.

This clonotype was seen many times. This chain connects TRBV4-2 to TRBJ2-1; D gene ambiguous. Germline V gene lookup returns CDR1 LGHNA and CDR2 YNFKEQ. V lost 0 bases and J 6 bases, leaving 9 bases between the germline ends. This CDR3 has 14 residues. The CDR3 DNA sequence: TGTGCCAGCAGCCAAGATGCAGCTGTCAATGAGCAGTTCTTC. Amino acids: CASSQDAAVNEQFF.

This clonotype showed up just a few times. This chain joins TRBV28 and TRBJ2-2, with 9 bases matching TRBD1. V was pared by 6 bases and J by 4 bases, with 12 bases of the junction left unmatched. Germline V gives CDR1 MDHEN, CDR2 SYDVKM. The CDR3 extends over 17 amino acids. CDR3 nucleotide sequence: TGTGCCAGCAGACACCCCAAGACAGGGGGGGGCACCGGGGAGCTGTTTTTT. Translating it yields CASRHPKTGGGTGELFF. The full variable domain, in which reference TRBV28 and TRBJ2-2 provide the parts outside the CDR3, is DVKVTQSSRYLVKRTGEKVFLECVQDMDHENMFWYRQDPGLGLRLIYFSYDVKMKEKGDIPEGYSVSREKKERFSLILESASTNQTSMYLCASRHPKTGGGTGELFFGEGSRLTVL.

V is TRBV7-3 and J is TRBJ1-1, with D possibly matching TRBD1 (5 bases). V dropped 5 bases and J dropped 1 base, with 8 bases sitting between them. The CDR3 loop spans 13 amino acids. Per germline, CDR1 SGHTA and CDR2 FQGTGA. The DNA for the CDR3 is TGTGCCAGCAGCCCGGGGGGGAACACTGAAGCTTTCTTT. Translation gives CASSPGGNTEAFF.

The chain recombines TRBV7-2 with TRBJ2-1; perhaps TRBD2 as D (6 bases). The CDR3 extends over 16 amino acids. From germline, CDR1 is SGHTA and CDR2 FQGNSA. Trimming removed 4 bases at V and 0 bases at J, with 13 bases between. The CDR3 loop reads CASSSRGLISYNEQFF. The CDR3 nucleotides read TGTGCCAGCAGCTCGAGGGGACTGATCTCCTACAATGAGCAGTTCTTC.

The sample holds many counts of this clonotype. This chain joins TRBV7-2 and TRBJ2-3, with D possibly TRBD1 on 5 matching bases. The V end was cut by 3 bases, the J end by 1 base, with 8 bases between. The CDR3 length is 14 residues. CDR1 and CDR2 from the germline V gene are SGHTA and FQGNSA. Here the CDR3 DNA reads TGTGCCAGCAGCTTGGACACGGGCACAGATACGCAGTATTTT. Protein: CASSLDTGTDTQYF.

This clonotype was found a few times. DNA of the CDR3: TGTGCCAGCTCACCGGGTAGCGGTTCCTCCTACAATGAGCAGTTCTTC. Translated: CASSPGSGSSYNEQFF. The chain joins TRBV18 to TRBJ2-1; possibly TRBD2 for D (6 bases). In germline, CDR1 is KGHSH, CDR2 LQKENI. Trimming cost V 3 bases and J 0 bases, with 12 bases left between them. This CDR3 spans 16 amino acids.

The chain couples TRBV4-1 to TRBJ2-5; D call uncertain. The CDR3 loop spans 15 amino acids. Trimming removed 0 bases from V and 9 bases from J, with 17 bases in between. Germline lookup yields CDR1 MGHRA and CDR2 YSYEKL. Written as DNA, the CDR3 is TGCGCCAGCAGCCAAGACGAGTCCGGTCTGCAAGCCCAGTACTTC. Amino acid sequence: CASSQDESGLQAQYF.

This clonotype showed up just a few times. The genes are TRBV20-1 and TRBJ2-7; TRBD2 might be the D (5 bases). Trimming took 0 bases from V and 2 from J, leaving 14 bases between them. The CDR3 has 15 amino acids. The germline V gene has CDR1 DFQATT and CDR2 SNEGSKA (reference sequence). The CDR3 region is CSARDSEGFTYEQYF. CDR3 nucleotides: TGCAGTGCTAGAGATAGTGAGGGCTTCACCTACGAGCAGTACTTC.

About this clonotype: A much larger clone differs by one base, so this may be a read error. V gene TRBV13 combines with J gene TRBJ1-1; no clear D. This CDR3 is built from 13 residues. V lost 5 bases and J lost 1, with 8 bases in between. Germline CDR1 is PRHDT and CDR2 is FYEKMQ (reference sequence). The CDR3 loop reads CASSTDGNTEAFF. CDR3 DNA sequence: TGTGCCAGCAGCACGGACGGGAACACTGAAGCTTTCTTT.

The genes are TRBV5-1 and TRBJ2-2; 8 bases fit TRBD1. The CDR3 has 16 residues. Per the germline V gene, CDR1 is SGHRS and CDR2 is YFSETQ. J was trimmed by 6 bases and V by 0 bases; bases with no gene match: 7. For the CDR3, the DNA is TGCGCCAGCAGCTTGGCTCCAGGGGGCCGGTCCGGGGAGCTGTTTTTT. Protein: CASSLAPGGRSGELFF.

This clonotype was counted at least ten times. The V call is TRBV20-1, the J call TRBJ1-6, with 8 bases lining up with TRBD1. There are 13 residues in the CDR3. V trimming: 3 bases; J trimming: 10 bases; junction bases outside the gene matches: 5. Germline lookup yields CDR1 DFQATT and CDR2 SNEGSKA (reference sequence). The chain's CDR3 is CSASEGTGSPLHF. The CDR3 DNA follows: TGCAGTGCTAGCGAGGGGACAGGCTCACCCCTCCACTTT.

The chain uses TRBV4-1 and TRBJ1-2; unclear D gene. Germline V lookup: CDR1 MGHRA, CDR2 YSYEKL. V dropped 4 bases and J dropped 8 bases, with 11 bases sitting between them. This CDR3 contains 12 residues. The CDR3 loop is CASSRSMGGYTF. In DNA form, the CDR3 reads TGCGCCAGCAGCCGCTCGATGGGGGGCTACACCTTC.

The gene calls are TRBV28 and TRBJ2-5; D possibly uses TRBD1 or TRBD2 (5 bases each). The germline V and J ends were trimmed by 2 bases and 2 bases, with 15 bases remaining between them. Germline V gene data show CDR1 as MDHEN and CDR2 as SYDVKM. CDR3 length: 16 amino acids. In nucleotides, the CDR3 is TGTGCCAGCAGTTTAGGGGGAATCACGGCTCAAGAGACCCAGTACTTC. This translates into CASSLGGITAQETQYF. Complete variable domain (other parts from reference TRBV28 and TRBJ2-5): DVKVTQSSRYLVKRTGEKVFLECVQDMDHENMFWYRQDPGLGLRLIYFSYDVKMKEKGDIPEGYSVSREKKERFSLILESASTNQTSMYLCASSLGGITAQETQYFGPGTRLLVL.

The V call is TRBV6-5, the J call TRBJ1-5; D is undetermined. The V end was cut by 0 bases, the J end by 6 bases, with 12 bases between. The length of the CDR3 is 15 residues. Germline CDR1 is MNHEY and CDR2 is SVGAGI. The CDR3 nucleotides read TGTGCCAGCAGTTACTCGTCAGGTTTAGGTCAGCCCCAGCATTTT. As protein: CASSYSSGLGQPQHF.

This chain joins TRBV14 and TRBJ2-7, with D uncertain. The V end lost 1 base, the J end lost 6 bases, and 10 bases lay between the germline ends. This CDR3 comprises 13 residues. Germline V gene lookup returns CDR1 SGHDN and CDR2 FVKESK. The CDR3 nucleotides read TGTGCCAGCAGCCAAGCTCTCGACGGCGAGCAGTACTTC. Translating it yields CASSQALDGEQYF.

This clonotype was seen more than once but under ten times. The chain carries TRBV23-1 and TRBJ2-3, with D possibly matching TRBD2 (5 bases). TRBV23-1 is placed among ORFs of uncertain function. The CDR3 runs 14 residues. Trimming cost V 3 bases and J 4 bases, with 11 bases left between them. The CDR3 DNA reads as TGCGCCAGCAGTCAGCGAACAGCGGCAGATACGCAGTATTTT. Its translation is CASSQRTAADTQYF.

As regards this clonotype: At one end the junction does not follow the germline gene, possibly because of a read error. This chain links TRBV29-1 with TRBJ2-2; TRBD1 is a possible D gene (5 bases). There are 12 residues in the CDR3. Germline values: CDR1 SQVTM, CDR2 ANQGSEA. CDR3 coding DNA: TGCAGCGTTGAAGGGGGCACCCGGGAGCTGTTTTTT. Residues: CSVEGGTRELFF.

The V gene is TRBV29-1, the J gene TRBJ2-2; 7 bases match TRBD1. The V segment lost 7 bases and the J segment 4 bases; nucleotides outside the gene matches: 9. The CDR3 length is 14 residues. The V gene's germline CDR1 is SQVTM and CDR2 ANQGSEA. The CDR3 spells CSGDRVGSTGELFF. CDR3 DNA: TGCAGCGGTGACAGGGTTGGGAGCACCGGGGAGCTGTTTTTT.

This clonotype was seen a handful of times. The chain combines TRBV4-1 with TRBJ2-7; unclear D gene. The germline V gene encodes CDR1 MGHRA and CDR2 YSYEKL. CDR3 length equals 15 residues. The ends were cut back, 1 base at V and 0 bases at J, with 10 bases in the middle. This CDR3 is CASSQGKATSYEQYF. CDR3 nucleotides: TGCGCCAGCAGCCAAGGCAAGGCGACCTCCTACGAGCAGTACTTC.

The table lists this clonotype with many counts. The V gene is TRBV9, the J gene TRBJ2-3; the D is unclear. The CDR3 totals 15 residues. Deletions cut 0 bases from V and 2 bases from J, with 10 bases between. The germline CDR1 and CDR2 sequences are SGDLS and YYNGEE. CDR3 amino acids: CASSVGMPDTDTQYF. CDR3 DNA sequence: TGTGCCAGCAGCGTAGGGATGCCAGACACAGATACGCAGTATTTT.

V is TRBV5-1 and J is TRBJ1-4; no firm D call. Deletions cut 4 bases from V and 3 bases from J, with 13 bases between. CDR1 is SGHRS, CDR2 YFSETQ, per germline. This CDR3 contains 15 residues. Here the CDR3 reads CASSVDNPANEKLFF. For the CDR3, the DNA is TGCGCCAGCAGCGTCGACAATCCGGCTAATGAAAAACTGTTTTTT.

For the CDR3, the DNA is TGCGCCAGCAGCTTGACGGGGGACCAAGAGACCCAGTACTTC. It codes for CASSLTGDQETQYF. The chain links TRBV5-1 to TRBJ2-5, with D possibly being TRBD2 (6 bases). The length of the CDR3 is 14 residues. Trimming pared 1 base from V and 0 bases from J, leaving 7 bases between. CDR1 and CDR2 (germline): SGHRS, YFSETQ.